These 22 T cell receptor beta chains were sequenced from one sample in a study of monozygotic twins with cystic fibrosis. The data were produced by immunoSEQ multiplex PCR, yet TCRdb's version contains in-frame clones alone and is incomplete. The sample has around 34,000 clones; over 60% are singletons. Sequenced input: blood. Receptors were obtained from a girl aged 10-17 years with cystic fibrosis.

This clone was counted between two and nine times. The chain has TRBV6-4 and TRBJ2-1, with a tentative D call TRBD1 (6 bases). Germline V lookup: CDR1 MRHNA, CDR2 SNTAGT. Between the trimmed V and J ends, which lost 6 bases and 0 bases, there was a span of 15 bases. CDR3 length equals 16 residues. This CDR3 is CASSGMRTASYNEQFF. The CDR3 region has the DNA TGTGCCAGCAGCGGGATGCGGACAGCCTCCTACAATGAGCAGTTCTTC.

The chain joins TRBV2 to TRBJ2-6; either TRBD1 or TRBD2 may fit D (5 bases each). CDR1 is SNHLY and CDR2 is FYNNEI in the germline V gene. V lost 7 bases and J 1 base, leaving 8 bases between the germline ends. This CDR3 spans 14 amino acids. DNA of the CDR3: TGTGCCAGCATTTGGGGGTCTGGGGCCAACGTCCTGACTTTC. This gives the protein CASIWGSGANVLTF.

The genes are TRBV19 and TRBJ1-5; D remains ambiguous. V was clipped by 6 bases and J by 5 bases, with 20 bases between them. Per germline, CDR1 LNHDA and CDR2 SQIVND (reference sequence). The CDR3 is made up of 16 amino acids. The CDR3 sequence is CASSQLTGFSDQPQHF. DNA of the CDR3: TGTGCCAGTAGCCAACTAACGGGGTTTTCCGATCAGCCCCAGCATTTT.

CDR3 nucleotides: TGTGCCAGCAGTTTTAAGGGCAGGGGGACGGAGACCCAGTACTTC. Translating it yields CASSFKGRGTETQYF. The chain has TRBV27 and TRBJ2-5; TRBD1 agrees at 7 bases. The V gene end was trimmed by 3 bases and the J gene end by 5 bases; junction bases not matched to a gene: 9. Germline-derived CDR1 and CDR2 are MNHEY and SMNVEV (reference sequence). The CDR3 has 15 residues.

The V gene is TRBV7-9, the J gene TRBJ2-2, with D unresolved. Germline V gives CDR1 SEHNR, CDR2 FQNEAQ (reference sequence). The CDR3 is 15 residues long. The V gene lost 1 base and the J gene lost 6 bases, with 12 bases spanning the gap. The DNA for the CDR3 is TGTGCCAGCAGCTTAGTTCGAGCTTGGGCCGGGGAGCTGTTTTTT. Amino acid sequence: CASSLVRAWAGELFF.

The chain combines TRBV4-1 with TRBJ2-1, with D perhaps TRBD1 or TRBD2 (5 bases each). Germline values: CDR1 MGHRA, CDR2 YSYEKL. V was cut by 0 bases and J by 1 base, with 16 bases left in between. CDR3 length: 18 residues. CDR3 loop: CASSQEIVWGGSYNEQFF. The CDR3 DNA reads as TGCGCCAGCAGCCAAGAGATTGTGTGGGGCGGGTCCTACAATGAGCAGTTCTTC.

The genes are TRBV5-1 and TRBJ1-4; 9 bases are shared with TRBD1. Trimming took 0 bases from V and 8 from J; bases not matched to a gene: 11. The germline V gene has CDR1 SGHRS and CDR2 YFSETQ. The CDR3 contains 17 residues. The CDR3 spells CASSLDTRQGVHEKLFF. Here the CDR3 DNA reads TGCGCCAGCAGCTTGGACACCAGACAGGGGGTTCACGAAAAACTGTTTTTT.

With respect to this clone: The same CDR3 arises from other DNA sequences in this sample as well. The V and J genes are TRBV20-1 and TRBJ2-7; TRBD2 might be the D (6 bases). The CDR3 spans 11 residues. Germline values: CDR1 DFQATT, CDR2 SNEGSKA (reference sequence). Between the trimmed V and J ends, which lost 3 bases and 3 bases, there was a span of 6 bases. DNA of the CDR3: TGCAGTGCTAGCGGGAGCTACGAGCAGTACGTC. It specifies CSASGSYEQYV.

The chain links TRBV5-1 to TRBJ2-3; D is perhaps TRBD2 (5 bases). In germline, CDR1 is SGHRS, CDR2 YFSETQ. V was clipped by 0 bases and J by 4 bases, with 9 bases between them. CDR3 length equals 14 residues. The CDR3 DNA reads TGCGCCAGCAGCTTGGAAGGAGGTTCAGATACGCAGTATTTT. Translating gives CASSLEGGSDTQYF.

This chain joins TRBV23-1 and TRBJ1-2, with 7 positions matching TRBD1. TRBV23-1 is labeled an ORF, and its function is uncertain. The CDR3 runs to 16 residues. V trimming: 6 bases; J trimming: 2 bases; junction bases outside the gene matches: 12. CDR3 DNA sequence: TGCGCCAGCAGGGGGACAGAGCAAGTCATAAACTATGGCTACACCTTC. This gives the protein CASRGTEQVINYGYTF.

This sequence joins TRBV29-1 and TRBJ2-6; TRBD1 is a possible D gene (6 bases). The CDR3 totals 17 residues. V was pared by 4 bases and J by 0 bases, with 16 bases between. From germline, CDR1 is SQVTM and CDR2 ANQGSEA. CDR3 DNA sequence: TGCAGCGTTGCGGACAGAGAACCAAGCTCTGGGGCCAACGTCCTGACTTTC. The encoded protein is CSVADREPSSGANVLTF.

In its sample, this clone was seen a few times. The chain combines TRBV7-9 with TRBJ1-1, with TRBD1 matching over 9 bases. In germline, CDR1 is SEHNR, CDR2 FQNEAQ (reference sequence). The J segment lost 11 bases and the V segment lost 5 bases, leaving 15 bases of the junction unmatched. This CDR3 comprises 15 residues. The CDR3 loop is CASSPPGQGPAGAFF. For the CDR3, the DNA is TGTGCCAGCAGCCCCCCGGGACAGGGCCCAGCGGGGGCTTTCTTT.

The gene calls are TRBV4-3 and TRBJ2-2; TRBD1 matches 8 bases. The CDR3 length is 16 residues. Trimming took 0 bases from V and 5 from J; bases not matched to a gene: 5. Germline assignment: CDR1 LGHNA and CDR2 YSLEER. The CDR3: CASSQDWTGLTGELFF. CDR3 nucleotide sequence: TGCGCCAGCAGCCAAGATTGGACAGGGCTAACCGGGGAGCTGTTTTTT.

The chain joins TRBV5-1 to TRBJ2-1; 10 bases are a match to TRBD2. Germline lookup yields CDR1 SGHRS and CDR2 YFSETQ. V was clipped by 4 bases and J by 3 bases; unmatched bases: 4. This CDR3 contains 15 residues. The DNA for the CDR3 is TGCGCCAGCAGCATTCTAGCGGGGGACTACAATGAGCAGTTCTTC. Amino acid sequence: CASSILAGDYNEQFF. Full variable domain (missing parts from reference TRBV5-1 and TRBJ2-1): KAGVTQTPRYLIKTRGQQVTLSCSPISGHRSVSWYQQTPGQGLQFLFEYFSETQRNKGNFPGRFSGRQFSNSRSEMNVSTLELGDSALYLCASSILAGDYNEQFFGPGTRLTVL.

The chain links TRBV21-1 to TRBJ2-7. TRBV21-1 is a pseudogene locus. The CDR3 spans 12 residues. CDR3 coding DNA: TGTGCCAGCAGCAAAGGGGGGTACGAGCAGTACTTC. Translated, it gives CASSKGGYEQYF.

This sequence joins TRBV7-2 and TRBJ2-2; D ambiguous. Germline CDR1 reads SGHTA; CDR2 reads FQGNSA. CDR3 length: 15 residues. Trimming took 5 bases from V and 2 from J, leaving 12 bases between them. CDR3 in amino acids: CASSPGQINTGELFF. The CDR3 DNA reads TGTGCCAGCAGCCCCGGTCAGATAAACACCGGGGAGCTGTTTTTT. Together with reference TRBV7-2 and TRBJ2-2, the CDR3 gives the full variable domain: GAGVSQSPSNKVTEKGKDVELRCDPISGHTALYWYRQSLGQGLEFLIYFQGNSAPDKSGLPSDRFSAERTGGSVSTLTIQRTQQEDSAVYLCASSPGQINTGELFFGEGSRLTVL.

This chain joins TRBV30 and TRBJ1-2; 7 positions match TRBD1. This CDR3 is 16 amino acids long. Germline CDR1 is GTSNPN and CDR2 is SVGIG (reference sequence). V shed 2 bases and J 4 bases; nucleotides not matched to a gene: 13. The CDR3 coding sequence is TGTGCCTGGAGTCCTATGTTGGGACAGCAGAGCTATGGCTACACCTTC. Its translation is CAWSPMLGQQSYGYTF.

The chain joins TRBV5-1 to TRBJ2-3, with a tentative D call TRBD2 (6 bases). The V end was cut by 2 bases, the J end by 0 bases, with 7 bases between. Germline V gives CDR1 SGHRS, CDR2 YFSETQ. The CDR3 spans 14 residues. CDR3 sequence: CASSFSGSTDTQYF. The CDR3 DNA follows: TGCGCCAGCAGCTTCAGCGGGAGCACAGATACGCAGTATTTT.

The chain's CDR3 is CASNSSRDTIYEQYV. The CDR3 nucleotides are TGCGCCAGCAATTCTTCAAGGGACACCATCTACGAGCAGTACGTC. The chain combines TRBV10-1 with TRBJ2-7; D may be TRBD1 (6 bases). The CDR3 totals 15 residues. Between the trimmed V and J ends, which lost 7 bases and 3 bases, there was a span of 19 bases. The germline V gene has CDR1 WNHNN and CDR2 SYGVQD (reference sequence).

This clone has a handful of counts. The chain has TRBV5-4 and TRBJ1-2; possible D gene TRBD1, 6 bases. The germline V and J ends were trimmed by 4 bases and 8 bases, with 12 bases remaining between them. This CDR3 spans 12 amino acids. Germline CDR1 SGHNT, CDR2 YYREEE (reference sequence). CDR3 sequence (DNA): TGTGCCAGCAGCACAACAGGGAAGGGCTACACCTTC. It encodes CASSTTGKGYTF.

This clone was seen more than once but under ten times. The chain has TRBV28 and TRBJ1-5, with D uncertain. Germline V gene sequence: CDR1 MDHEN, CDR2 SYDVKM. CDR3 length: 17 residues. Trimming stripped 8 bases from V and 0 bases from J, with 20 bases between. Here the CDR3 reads CASGSPRRGYSNQPQHF. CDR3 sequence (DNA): TGTGCCAGCGGATCCCCCCGTCGGGGATATAGCAATCAGCCCCAGCATTTT.

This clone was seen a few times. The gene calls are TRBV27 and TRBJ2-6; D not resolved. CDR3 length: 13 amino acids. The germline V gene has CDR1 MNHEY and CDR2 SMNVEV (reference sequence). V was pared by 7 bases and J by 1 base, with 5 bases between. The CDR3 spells CASKVSGANVLTF. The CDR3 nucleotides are TGTGCCAGCAAGGTTTCTGGGGCCAACGTCCTGACTTTC.